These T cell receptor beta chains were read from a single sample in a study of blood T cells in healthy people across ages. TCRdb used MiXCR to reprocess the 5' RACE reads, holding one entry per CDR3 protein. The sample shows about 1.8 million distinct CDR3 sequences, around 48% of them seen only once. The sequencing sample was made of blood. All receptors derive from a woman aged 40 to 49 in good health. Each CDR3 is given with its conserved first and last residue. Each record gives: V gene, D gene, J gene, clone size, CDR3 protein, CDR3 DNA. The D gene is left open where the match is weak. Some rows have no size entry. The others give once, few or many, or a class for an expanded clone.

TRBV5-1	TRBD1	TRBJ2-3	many	CASSLEGASTDTQYF	TGTGCCAGCAGCTTAGAGGGGGCCAGCACAGATACGCAGTATTTT
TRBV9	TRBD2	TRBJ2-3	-	CASSGGLAGGSQSTDTQYF	TGTGCCAGCAGCGGGGGACTAGCGGGGGGGTCGCAGAGCACAGATACGCAGTATTTT
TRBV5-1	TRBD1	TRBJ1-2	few	CASSLKGQEGYGYTF	TGCGCCAGCAGCTTGAAGGGACAGGAAGGCTATGGCTACACCTTC
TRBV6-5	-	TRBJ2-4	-	CASSSRDPQAKNIQYF	TGTGCCAGCAGTTCCCGGGACCCACAAGCCAAAAACATTCAGTACTTC
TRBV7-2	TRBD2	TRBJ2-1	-	CASSLIAGGYNEQFF	TGTGCCAGCAGCTTAATAGCGGGGGGTTACAATGAGCAGTTCTTC
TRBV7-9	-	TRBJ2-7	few	CASSLEGSSEQYF	TGTGCCAGCAGCTTAGAGGGGTCATCCGAGCAGTACTTC
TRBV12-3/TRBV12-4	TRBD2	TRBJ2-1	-	CASSLGSGGARNEQFF	TGTGCCAGCAGTTTGGGTAGCGGGGGGGCCAGGAATGAGCAGTTCTTC
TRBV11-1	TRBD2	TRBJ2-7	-	CASSWRLASYNEQYF	TGTGCCAGCAGCTGGAGACTAGCGAGCTACAATGAGCAGTACTTC
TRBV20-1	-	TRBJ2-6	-	CSASADNTGANVLTF	TGCAGTGCTAGTGCTGACAACACTGGGGCCAACGTCCTGACTTTC
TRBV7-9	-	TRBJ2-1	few	CASSLRQSNEQFF	TGTGCCAGCAGCTTGCGACAGAGCAATGAGCAGTTCTTC
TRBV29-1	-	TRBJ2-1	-	CSVEGMATAGGGGNNEQFF	TGCAGCGTTGAAGGAATGGCCACAGCTGGGGGCGGAGGAAACAATGAGCAGTTCTTC
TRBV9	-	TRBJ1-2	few	CASSEVRAAVPRYTF	TGTGCCAGCAGCGAAGTCAGGGCTGCGGTCCCCCGCTACACCTTC
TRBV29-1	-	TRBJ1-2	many	CSVVLSGPSRYGYTF	TGCAGCGTTGTTTTATCAGGACCCTCCCGCTATGGCTACACCTTC
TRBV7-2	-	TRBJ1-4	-	CASSSRRGPVEKLFF	TGTGCCAGCAGCTCCCGACGGGGTCCCGTGGAAAAACTGTTTTTT
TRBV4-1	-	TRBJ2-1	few	CASSQVGGVSYNEQFF	TGCGCCAGCAGCCAAGTCGGGGGAGTCTCCTACAATGAGCAGTTCTTC
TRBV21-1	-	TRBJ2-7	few	CASSTRQGASYEQYF	TGTGCCAGCAGCACTCGACAGGGGGCGAGCTACGAGCAGTACTTC
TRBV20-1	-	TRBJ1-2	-	CSARNPGGGYTF	TGCAGTGCTAGAAATCCGGGGGGCGGCTACACCTTC
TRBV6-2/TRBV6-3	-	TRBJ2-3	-	CAGNTSPSPDTQYF	TGTGCCGGCAATACATCCCCAAGCCCAGATACGCAGTATTTT
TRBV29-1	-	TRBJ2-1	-	CSVEGVTGIYGYPKETQFF	TGCAGCGTTGAAGGGGTAACAGGGATTTATGGGTACCCAAAGGAGACCCAGTTCTTC
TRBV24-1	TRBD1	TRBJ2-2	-	CATSDPPGQGDNGELFF	TGTGCCACCAGTGATCCTCCGGGACAGGGGGATAACGGGGAGCTGTTTTTT
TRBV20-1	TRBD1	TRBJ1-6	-	CSAREVSTGVNSPLHF	TGCAGTGCTAGAGAAGTCAGCACAGGGGTTAATTCACCCCTCCACTTT
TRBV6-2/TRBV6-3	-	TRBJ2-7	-	CASEGGPREQYF	TGTGCCAGCGAGGGGGGCCCGAGGGAGCAGTACTTC
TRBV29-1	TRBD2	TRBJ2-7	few	CSVALPGGREQYF	TGCAGCGTTGCCCTCCCGGGGGGTAGGGAGCAGTACTTC
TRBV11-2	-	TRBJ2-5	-	CASSLDRGSQYF	TGTGCCAGCAGCTTAGACCGGGGGTCCCAGTACTTC
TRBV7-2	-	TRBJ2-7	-	CASSSFLDEQYF	TGTGCCAGCAGCTCCTTCTTGGACGAGCAGTACTTC
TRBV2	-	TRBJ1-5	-	CASDGWGIQNQPQHF	TGTGCCAGCGATGGGTGGGGGATACAGAATCAGCCCCAGCATTTT
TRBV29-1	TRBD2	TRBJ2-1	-	CSVATSGVEQFF	TGCAGCGTGGCGACTAGCGGGGTTGAGCAGTTCTTC
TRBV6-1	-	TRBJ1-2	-	CASTLASGGQVLNYGYTF	TGTGCCAGCACCCTGGCGTCGGGCGGACAAGTTTTAAACTATGGCTACACCTTC
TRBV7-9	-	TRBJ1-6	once	CASSFRGNLPNSPLHF	TGTGCCAGCAGCTTTCGGGGGAACTTACCTAATTCACCCCTCCACTTT
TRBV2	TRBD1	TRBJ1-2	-	CASLSGTGTTPGSGYTF	TGTGCCAGCCTCTCCGGGACAGGGACCACCCCAGGCTCCGGCTACACCTTC
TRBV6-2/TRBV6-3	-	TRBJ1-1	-	CASSWDQSLNTEAFF	TGTGCCAGCAGTTGGGATCAGAGTTTGAACACTGAAGCTTTCTTT
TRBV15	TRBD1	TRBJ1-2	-	CATSFRQGRVYGYTF	TGTGCCACCAGCTTTCGACAGGGGAGGGTCTATGGCTACACCTTC
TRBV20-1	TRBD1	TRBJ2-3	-	CSANEGAWGTDTQYF	TGCAGTGCCAACGAGGGGGCTTGGGGAACAGATACGCAGTATTTT
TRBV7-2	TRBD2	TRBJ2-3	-	CASSPQRGSYTQYF	TGTGCCAGCAGCCCCCAGCGGGGGTCGTATACGCAGTATTTT
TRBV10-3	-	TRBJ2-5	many	CAISRGQETQYF	TGTGCCATCAGCCGAGGACAAGAGACCCAGTACTTC
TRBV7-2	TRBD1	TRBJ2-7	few	CASSPSIGTGEYEQYF	TGTGCCAGCAGCCCAAGCATCGGGACAGGGGAGTACGAGCAGTACTTC
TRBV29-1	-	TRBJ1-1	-	CSVLDRAEAFF	TGCAGCGTTCTGGACAGAGCTGAAGCTTTCTTT
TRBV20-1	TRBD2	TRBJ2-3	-	CSAKTVGGGTDTQYF	TGCAGTGCTAAAACAGTCGGGGGGGGCACAGATACGCAGTATTTT
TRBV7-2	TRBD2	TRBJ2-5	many	CASSLNRGGETQYF	TGTGCCAGCAGCTTAAACCGGGGGGGAGAGACCCAGTACTTC
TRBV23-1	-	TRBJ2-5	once	CASSQWVYTKETQYF	TGCGCCAGCAGTCAATGGGTCTATACTAAAGAGACCCAGTACTTC